A selection of T cell receptor beta chains follows, all from one sample in a study of shared T cell receptors in the human thymus. Assay used: immunoSEQ multiplex PCR; TCRdb lists only in-frame clones, some missing. This sample has about 380,000 clones, with over 90% found just once. What was sequenced was thymocytes. These receptors all stem from a human donor. CDR3s include the opening cysteine and the closing phenylalanine or tryptophan. A D gene is named only where the DNA matches it firmly. Rows may omit the clone size; those that give it use once, few, many or a size class.

DNA: TGCGCCAGCAGCTTGGGCGGGTGGACCCTAGCCAAAAACATTCAGTACTTC
CDR3: CASSLGGWTLAKNIQYF
J: TRBJ2-4
D: .
V: TRBV5-1
size: .

DNA: TGTGCCAGCAGCCAAGCCGGGTCCAAGGGCCAGGGGACTAGCGGGAGTAATGAGCAGTTCTTC
CDR3: CASSQAGSKGQGTSGSNEQFF
J: TRBJ2-1
D: TRBD2
V: TRBV14
size: .

DNA: TGTGCCAGCAGGCCGGGACTAGCGGGACGAGAGACCCAGTACTTC
CDR3: CASRPGLAGRETQYF
J: TRBJ2-5
D: TRBD2
V: TRBV25-1
size: .

DNA: TGCGCCAGCAGCCCGGACAGAAACTATGGCTACACCTTC
CDR3: CASSPDRNYGYTF
J: TRBJ1-2
D: .
V: TRBV5-1
size: .

DNA: TGCGCCAGCAGCCCGGGACTAGCGGGGCCCAATGAGCAGTTCTTC
CDR3: CASSPGLAGPNEQFF
J: TRBJ2-1
D: TRBD2
V: TRBV5-1
size: .

DNA: TGCGCCAGCAGCGCCAGACAGGGTTACTGGGAAGAGACCCAGTACTTC
CDR3: CASSARQGYWEETQYF
J: TRBJ2-5
D: TRBD1
V: TRBV5-1
size: .

DNA: TGTGCCAGCAGTAAAGGACAAAGAGGAAACACCATATATTTT
CDR3: CASSKGQRGNTIYF
J: TRBJ1-3
D: .
V: TRBV27
size: .

DNA: TGTGCCAGCAGTTCGAAGACAGGGCTATCAGAGGAGCAGTACTTC
CDR3: CASSSKTGLSEEQYF
J: TRBJ2-7
D: TRBD1
V: TRBV6-5
size: .

DNA: TGTGCCAGCAGCAGAGCTCGGGAGTGTACCTACGAGCAGTACTTC
CDR3: CASSRARECTYEQYF
J: TRBJ2-7
D: .
V: TRBV21-1
size: .

DNA: TGTGCCAGCAGTTACCTACAGACTAGCGGGTCCTACAATGAGCAGTTCTTC
CDR3: CASSYLQTSGSYNEQFF
J: TRBJ2-1
D: TRBD2
V: TRBV2
size: .

DNA: TGTGCCAGCAGGACGCCGGGACGCCAAGACAATGAGCAGTTCTTC
CDR3: CASRTPGRQDNEQFF
J: TRBJ2-1
D: .
V: TRBV27
size: .

DNA: TGTGCCAGCAGCTTGGCCTCAGAGCGGAGGTCCTACGAGCAGTACTTC
CDR3: CASSLASERRSYEQYF
J: TRBJ2-7
D: .
V: TRBV11-2
size: .

DNA: TGTGCCAGCAGCTTAGACCCGCCGGGACTAGCGGGCTACGAGCAGTACTTC
CDR3: CASSLDPPGLAGYEQYF
J: TRBJ2-7
D: TRBD2
V: TRBV7-2
size: .

DNA: TGTGCCAGCTTAGAACGGGGCCTGGTTGAGGGCGAGGAGCTGTTTTTT
CDR3: CASLERGLVEGEELFF
J: TRBJ2-2
D: .
V: TRBV28
size: .

DNA: TGTGCCACCAGCAGCCCTTCGTGGGATCAAGAGACCCAGTACTTC
CDR3: CATSSPSWDQETQYF
J: TRBJ2-5
D: .
V: TRBV15
size: .

DNA: TGTGCCAGCAGTTTAAATCCCCATGGGGGCTCTGGAAACACCATATATTTT
CDR3: CASSLNPHGGSGNTIYF
J: TRBJ1-3
D: .
V: TRBV27
size: .

DNA: TGTGCCAGCAGCCCAACTCCCCCCTATGGCTACGGCTCCTACAATGAGCAGTTCTTC
CDR3: CASSPTPPYGYGSYNEQFF
J: TRBJ2-1
D: .
V: TRBV11-2
size: .

DNA: TGCGCCAGCCAGGGTTGGGGCACAGATACGCAGTATTTT
CDR3: CASQGWGTDTQYF
J: TRBJ2-3
D: .
V: TRBV5-1
size: few

DNA: TGTGCCATCAACACCCCTCGACAGGGTGGCTATGGCTACACCTTC
CDR3: CAINTPRQGGYGYTF
J: TRBJ1-2
D: TRBD1
V: TRBV10-3
size: .

DNA: TGTGCCAGCAGTTCCGAGACCCAGTACTTC
CDR3: CASSSETQYF
J: TRBJ2-5
D: .
V: TRBV28
size: .

DNA: TGTGCCAGCAGACCGCATAGGGTTAGCGGGAGGCCCATGGGGTACGTCGTACGCGAGCAGTACTTC
CDR3: CASRPHRVSGRPMGYVVREQYF
J: TRBJ2-7
D: TRBD2
V: TRBV28
size: .

DNA: TGCGCCAGCAGTGAGTCCCCCCTACCGCCGTTGGATACGCAGTATTTT
CDR3: CASSESPLPPLDTQYF
J: TRBJ2-3
D: .
V: TRBV10-1
size: .

DNA: TGTGCCAGCAGTAGGACAGGGAGCCTTGGCTACACCTTC
CDR3: CASSRTGSLGYTF
J: TRBJ1-2
D: TRBD1
V: TRBV28
size: .

DNA: TGTGCCAGCACAAGAAACGACAGAAATGCTCCCTACGAGCAGTACTTC
CDR3: CASTRNDRNAPYEQYF
J: TRBJ2-7
D: .
V: TRBV28
size: .

DNA: TGTGCCAGCAGCTCCCGCGGGGGGCGCGAGGTCGAGCAGTACTTC
CDR3: CASSSRGGREVEQYF
J: TRBJ2-7
D: TRBD2
V: TRBV7-9
size: .

DNA: TGTGCCAGCAGTTTCCCCGGGACACCCTGGGGGCAAGAGACCCAGTACTTC
CDR3: CASSFPGTPWGQETQYF
J: TRBJ2-5
D: .
V: TRBV28
size: .

DNA: TGTGCCAGCAGCCCCTCAGGTTGGGAGAGCACAGATACGCAGTATTTT
CDR3: CASSPSGWESTDTQYF
J: TRBJ2-3
D: .
V: TRBV11-1
size: .

DNA: TGTGCCAGCAGTGACGGGACAGGGGTCCGAGATACGCAGTATTTT
CDR3: CASSDGTGVRDTQYF
J: TRBJ2-3
D: TRBD1
V: TRBV28
size: .